The source of this TCR beta chain is a study of human T cells and chemical hapten exposure (dated by TCRdb to the early 2020s). About the study as a whole: For sensitization, 2% DPC in acetone was applied to a 2 cm by 2 cm area of upper inner arm skin. Weekly therapeutic DPC doses were additionally applied to the scalp of patients throughout the approximately 24-week study period. Patch testing was done on the upper back using Finn chambers containing 0.01% DPC, and results were scored after 6 days according to International Contact Dermatitis Research Group standards. Alopecia areata with under or over 50% scalp involvement, alopecia totalis and alopecia universalis were represented in the patient cohort, which was mostly female. Libraries were combined into a pool for sequencing, and differences in TCR yield between samples came mainly from small differences in library volumes within the pool. This study followed changes in the peripheral blood TCR repertoire in vivo during primary and secondary sensitization of alopecia patients to the hapten diphenylcyclopropenone (DPC). Patient blood was sampled pre-sensitization (week 0) and at 2, 6 and about 24 weeks after DPC sensitization. Nearly 30 alopecia patients gave blood for TCR sequencing at one to four time points (pre-sensitization, 2, 6 and 24 weeks). Summary of the overall study and its limitations: Significantly more large CDR3 similarity clusters were formed by expanded TCRs than by pre-sensitization or healthy control sets, consistent with antigen-driven responses. Alopecia, a presumed autoimmune disease, was present in all patients, so the immune response of the patients might differ from that of healthy individuals. After repeated subsampling, changes were observed in the strength of the expansion versus patch-test correlation and in the threshold at which the correlation became significant. Patch test score correlated positively with the number of PT1 expanded TCRs, reaching significance at thresholds 8, 16 and 32 but not at 4. DPC sensitization did not change the number of TCRs with a frequency above 1 in 1000, and there was no evidence of changes in global repertoire structure.

Looking up the germline V gene yields CDR1 LGHNA and CDR2 YSLEER. At the junction V is shortened by 0 bases and J by 10 bases, with 18 bases in between. Measured from the cysteine to the phenylalanine, the CDR3 is 15 residues long. Only the CDR3 portion is preserved as DNA: 45 bases, with reading frame beginning at the first base. Many counts were recorded for this clonotype. Which antigen it targets is not known. No per-base quality is available; no much larger clone lies one base away. Library construction relied on RACE. Sequenced on a NextSeq 500. During library preparation, unique molecular identifiers were attached to individual cDNA molecules so that TCRs could be counted quantitatively and reproducibly. Both TCR alpha and TCR beta chains were sequenced from each blood RNA sample. The authors processed their data as follows. Samples had a median of about 96,000 TCRs, with a range from about 23,224 to 690,600. V, J and CDR3 annotation of the TCR reads was carried out using the Decombinator software suite. For PS versus PT1 abundance plots, all samples were subsampled to the same number of TCRs (28,000). TCRs were defined as expanded if absent before sensitization and observed at least eight times at the 2-week time point. TCRdb reprocessed the public reads (quality trimming at Q25 with fastp, clone calling with MiXCR) and kept in-frame beta chains. Duplicate CDR3 protein sequences are folded into a single record with the most common DNA and genes. Here the V and J calls rest on TCRdb's processing, not on the authors' analysis. A total of a few hundred thousand distinct CDR3 sequences appear in this sample, around 7.7% of them only once. More than 0.95% of the sample belongs to the ten largest clones.

The sample's time point, from its label and the paper: pre-sensitization, week 0. What the treatment or condition label conveys for this sample: therapeutic diphenylcyclopropenone sensitization with weekly scalp DPC. At every patch-test visit, the blood draw took place before the patch test was put on. Patients were eligible if aged 18 to 70, diagnosed with alopecia and judged suitable for DPC therapy, and pregnant patients were excluded. Unfractionated whole blood was collected in Tempus Blood RNA tubes, and total RNA was extracted from that blood. Sequenced here: whole blood, sampled in connection with sensitization to the hapten diphenylcyclopropenone (DPC). The chain joins TRBV4-3 to TRBJ2-5; a confident D gene designation cannot be given. The TCR originated in a man aged 18 to 30 with alopecia areata. Some clones in this sample may be carry-over from other donors' samples. The base sequence is TGCGCCAGCAGCCAAGATTTAGGGCAGGCTGTAGACCAGTACTTC. The encoded protein is CASSQDLGQAVDQYF.